The 5 T cell receptor beta chains listed next were all sequenced from one sample in a study of shared clonotypes between healthy human individuals. Using immunoSEQ multiplex PCR, the repertoire was profiled, and TCRdb retains in-frame clones only, with some absent. This table has a few million clones, around 90% appearing once. Sequenced input: naive CD4+ T cells sorted from blood. Subset given: CD45RA+ positively selected. These receptors all stem from a man between 18 and 35 years old in good health.

This clone showed up just a few times. V gene TRBV28 combines with J gene TRBJ1-5; the match to TRBD1 covers 7 bases. J lost 7 bases, V lost 10 bases, and 13 bases had no gene match. The CDR3 runs 14 residues. Germline CDR1 MDHEN, CDR2 SYDVKM. The CDR3 is CATYRGQDRQPQHF. CDR3 sequence (DNA): TGTGCCACCTACCGCGGACAGGATCGACAGCCCCAGCATTTT. The complete variable domain, with remaining parts taken from reference TRBV28 and TRBJ1-5, reads DVKVTQSSRYLVKRTGEKVFLECVQDMDHENMFWYRQDPGLGLRLIYFSYDVKMKEKGDIPEGYSVSREKKERFSLILESASTNQTSMYLCATYRGQDRQPQHFGDGTRLSIL.

The rearrangement uses TRBV7-9 and TRBJ2-1; 7 bases are shared with TRBD1. The CDR3 length is 17 residues. Germline V lookup: CDR1 SEHNR, CDR2 FQNEAQ (reference sequence). V lost 4 bases to trimming and J lost 0 bases; unmatched junction nucleotides: 9. The CDR3 DNA reads as TGTGCCAGCAGCTCCAAGGGGGCGTACAGCTCCTACAATGAGCAGTTCTTC. Translating gives CASSSKGAYSSYNEQFF.

The V and J genes are TRBV11-3 and TRBJ2-1; D gene uncertain. CDR3 length: 15 amino acids. CDR1 SGHNT and CDR2 YENEEA come from the germline V gene. The V and J ends lost 0 bases and 5 bases respectively, with 11 bases between them. This CDR3 is CASSLETGADNEQFF. The CDR3 DNA is TGTGCCAGCAGCTTAGAGACTGGAGCCGACAATGAGCAGTTCTTC.

V usage is TRBV5-6 and J usage is TRBJ1-2; 11 nucleotides align to TRBD1. The length of the CDR3 is 15 residues. The germline V gene has CDR1 SGHDT and CDR2 YYEEEE. V lost 4 bases to trimming and J lost 7 bases; unmatched junction nucleotides: 9. CDR3 coding DNA: TGTGCCAGCAGCCGGACCGGGACAGGGGGAAGTGGCTACACCTTC. It translates to CASSRTGTGGSGYTF. Complete variable domain (other parts from reference TRBV5-6 and TRBJ1-2): DAGVTQSPTHLIKTRGQQVTLRCSPKSGHDTVSWYQQALGQGPQFIFQYYEEEERQRGNFPDRFSGHQFPNYSSELNVNALLLGDSALYLCASSRTGTGGSGYTFGSGTRLTVV.

This chain joins TRBV19 and TRBJ1-5, with D perhaps TRBD1 (6 bases). CDR1 LNHDA and CDR2 SQIVND come from the germline V gene (reference sequence). V lost 3 bases, J lost 5 bases, and 20 bases lay in between. The CDR3 is 17 amino acids. The CDR3 coding sequence is TGTGCCAGTAGTATCGGGCCAAAGGGGGAGAGCTATCAGCCCCAGCATTTT. Translated, it gives CASSIGPKGESYQPQHF.